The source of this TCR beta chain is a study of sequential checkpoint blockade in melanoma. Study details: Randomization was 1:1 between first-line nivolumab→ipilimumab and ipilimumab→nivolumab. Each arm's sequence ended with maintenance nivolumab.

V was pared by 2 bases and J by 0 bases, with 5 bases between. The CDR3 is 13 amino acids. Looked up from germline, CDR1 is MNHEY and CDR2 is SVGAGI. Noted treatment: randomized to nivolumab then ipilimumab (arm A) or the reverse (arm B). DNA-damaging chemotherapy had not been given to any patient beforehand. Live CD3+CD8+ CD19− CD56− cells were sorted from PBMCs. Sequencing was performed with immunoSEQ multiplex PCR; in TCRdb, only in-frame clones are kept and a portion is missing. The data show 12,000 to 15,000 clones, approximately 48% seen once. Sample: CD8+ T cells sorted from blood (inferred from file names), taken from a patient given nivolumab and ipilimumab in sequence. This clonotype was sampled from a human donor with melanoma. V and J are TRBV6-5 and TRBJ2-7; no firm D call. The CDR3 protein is CASSYAGSYEQYF. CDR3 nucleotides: TGTGCCAGCAGTTACGCAGGCTCCTACGAGCAGTACTTC.